Listed here are 8 T cell receptor beta chains from one sample, sequenced in a study of esophageal squamous cell carcinoma under preoperative chemotherapy. In TCRdb, the PCR reads were re-called with MiXCR into one record per CDR3 protein. The table lists about 18,000 distinct CDR3 sequences, roughly 46% of them singletons. Time point indicated: after preoperative PTX-NDP chemotherapy. This material was collected from a patient given preoperative chemotherapy. The receptors stem from a human donor with esophageal squamous cell carcinoma. The donor label of this sample is uncertain.

This sequence joins TRBV12-3 or TRBV12-4 and TRBJ2-1; D is tentatively TRBD1 or TRBD2 (5 bases each). Deletions cut 5 bases from V and 10 bases from J, with 15 bases between. This CDR3 region has 13 residues. The CDR3 nucleotides read TGTGCCAGCAGTGGGGGTTTCACCCGGGAGCAGTTCTTC. Translated, it gives CASSGGFTREQFF.

There are a few counts of this clonotype. The genes are TRBV7-2 and TRBJ2-3; 9 bases agree with TRBD1. CDR1 is SGHTA and CDR2 is FQGNSA in the germline V gene. V trimming: 5 bases; J trimming: 4 bases; junction bases outside the gene matches: 4. The CDR3 is 14 residues long. The chain's CDR3 is CASSPDRGADTQYF. The CDR3 DNA is TGTGCCAGCAGCCCGGACAGGGGTGCAGATACGCAGTATTTT. The variable domain in full, completed from reference TRBV7-2 and TRBJ2-3, reads GAGVSQSPSNKVTEKGKDVELRCDPISGHTALYWYRQSLGQGLEFLIYFQGNSAPDKSGLPSDRFSAERTGGSVSTLTIQRTQQEDSAVYLCASSPDRGADTQYFGPGTRLTVL.

This clonotype was recorded many times. The rearrangement links TRBV24-1 to TRBJ2-3, with TRBD1 as a possible D gene (5 bases). The germline V and J ends were trimmed by 5 bases and 0 bases, with 8 bases remaining between them. Germline CDR1 is KGHDR and CDR2 is SFDVKD. The length of the CDR3 is 14 residues. The CDR3 sequence is CATSGGLSTDTQYF. In nucleotides, the CDR3 is TGTGCCACCAGTGGGGGCCTTAGCACAGATACGCAGTATTTT.

The chain employs TRBV7-2 and TRBJ1-2; no definite D call. The CDR3 totals 14 residues. Germline values: CDR1 SGHTA, CDR2 FQGNSA. The germline V and J ends were trimmed by 1 base and 4 bases, with 10 bases remaining between them. The CDR3 DNA is TGTGCCAGCAGCTTAGGACGACAATCCTATGGCTACACCTTC. Residues: CASSLGRQSYGYTF.

This clonotype was picked up a small number of times. An end of the junction differs from the germline gene, which may be a read error. The rearrangement links TRBV7-7 to TRBJ2-1; D gene ambiguous. Germline values: CDR1 SSHAT, CDR2 FNYEAQ (reference sequence). There are 14 residues in the CDR3. As DNA, the CDR3 is TGTGCTAGCAGCTTCGGCGGACGAGGCAATGAGCAGTTCTTC. Amino acids: CASSFGGRGNEQFF.

The rearrangement links TRBV6-1 to TRBJ2-7, with 7 bases identical to TRBD1. This CDR3 comprises 17 residues. V shed 2 bases and J 0 bases; nucleotides not matched to a gene: 10. The germline CDR1 and CDR2 sequences are MNHNS and SASEGT. The CDR3 coding sequence is TGTGCCAGCAGTGAATTCGTTTGGTCAGGGGGCTCCTACGAGCAGTACTTC. Translating gives CASSEFVWSGGSYEQYF.

V is TRBV12-3 or TRBV12-4 and J is TRBJ2-5; 8 bases match TRBD2. The J segment lost 4 bases and the V segment lost 0 bases, leaving 4 bases of the junction unmatched. The length of the CDR3 is 15 residues. The CDR3: CASSLASGLAETQYF. CDR3 bases: TGTGCCAGCAGTTTAGCCTCCGGACTAGCAGAGACCCAGTACTTC.

A remark on this clonotype: The junction shows a germline mismatch at one end, possibly a read error. The CDR3 DNA reads TGTGCCAGCCGTCCCGGGTCTGAGCACAGATACGCAGTATTT. It codes for CASRPGSEHRYAVF. The chain recombines TRBV11-3 with TRBJ2-3; the D is unclear. Germline V gene data show CDR1 as SGHNT and CDR2 as YENEEA. This CDR3 spans 14 amino acids.